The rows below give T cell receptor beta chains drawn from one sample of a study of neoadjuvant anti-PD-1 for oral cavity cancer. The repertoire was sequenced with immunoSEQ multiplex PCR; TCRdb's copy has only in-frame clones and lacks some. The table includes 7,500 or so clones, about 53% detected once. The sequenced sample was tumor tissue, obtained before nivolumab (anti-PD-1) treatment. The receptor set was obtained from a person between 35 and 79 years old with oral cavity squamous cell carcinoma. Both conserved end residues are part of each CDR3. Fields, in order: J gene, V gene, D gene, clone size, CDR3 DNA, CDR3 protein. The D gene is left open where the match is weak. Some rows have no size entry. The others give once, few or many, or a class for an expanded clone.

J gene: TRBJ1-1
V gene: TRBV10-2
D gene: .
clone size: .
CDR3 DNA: TGCGCCAGCAGTGAATCTTTAATCTACCCAGGGAAGGCTTTCTTT
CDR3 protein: CASSESLIYPGKAFF

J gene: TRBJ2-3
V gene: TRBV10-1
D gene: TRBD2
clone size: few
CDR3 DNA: TGCGCCAGCAGCCCCGGGGCTAGCGGAGAAACAGATACGCAGTATTTT
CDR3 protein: CASSPGASGETDTQYF

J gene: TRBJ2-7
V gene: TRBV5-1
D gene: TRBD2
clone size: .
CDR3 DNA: TGCGCCAGCAGCGCAAGCGGGAGTGGGGCCTCAAGGTACGAGCAGTACTTC
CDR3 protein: CASSASGSGASRYEQYF

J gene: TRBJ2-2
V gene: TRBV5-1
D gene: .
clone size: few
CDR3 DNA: TGCGCCAGCAGCTTGGGGCAGGGCCAGGGCACCGGGGAGCTGTTTTTT
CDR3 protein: CASSLGQGQGTGELFF

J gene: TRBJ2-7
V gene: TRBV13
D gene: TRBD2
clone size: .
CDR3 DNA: TGTGCCAGCAGCAGCGGGAGGGGCTACGAGCAGTACTTC
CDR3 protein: CASSSGRGYEQYF

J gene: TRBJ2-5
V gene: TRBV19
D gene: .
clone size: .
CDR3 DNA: TGTGCCAGTAGTATAGTGCAAGGGCAAGAGACCCAGTACTTC
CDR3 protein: CASSIVQGQETQYF

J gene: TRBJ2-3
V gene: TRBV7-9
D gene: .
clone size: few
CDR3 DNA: TGTGCCAGCAGCTTCGAGGGTTCGGGCACAGATACGCAGTATTTT
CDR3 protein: CASSFEGSGTDTQYF

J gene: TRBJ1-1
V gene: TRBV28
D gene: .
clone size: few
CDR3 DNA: TGTGCCAGCAGTTTATGGGACAGCAACACTGAAGCTTTCTTT
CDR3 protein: CASSLWDSNTEAFF

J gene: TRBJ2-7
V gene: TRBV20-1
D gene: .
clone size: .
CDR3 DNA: TGCAGTGCTAGTCAGGGTTACGAGCAGTACTTC
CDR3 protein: CSASQGYEQYF

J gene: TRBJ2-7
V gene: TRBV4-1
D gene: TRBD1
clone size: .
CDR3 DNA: TGCGCCAGCAGCCAGCCTGACAGGGGACAGCGGCACGAGCAGTACTTC
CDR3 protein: CASSQPDRGQRHEQYF

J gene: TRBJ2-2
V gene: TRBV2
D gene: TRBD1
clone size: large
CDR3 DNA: TGTGCCAGCAGTGAGGGACAGTTGAACACCGGGGAGCTGTTTTTT
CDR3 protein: CASSEGQLNTGELFF

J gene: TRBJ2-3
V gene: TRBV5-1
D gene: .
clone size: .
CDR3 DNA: TGCGCCAGCAGCTTGGTGCGGGGTACAGATACGCAGTATTTT
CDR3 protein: CASSLVRGTDTQYF

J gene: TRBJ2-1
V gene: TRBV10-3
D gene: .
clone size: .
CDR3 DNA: TGTGCCATCATGGGGAGGAATGAGCAGTTCTTC
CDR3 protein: CAIMGRNEQFF

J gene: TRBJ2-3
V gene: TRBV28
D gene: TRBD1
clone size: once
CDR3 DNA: TGTGCCAGCAGTTTTCAGGACAGGGAGGTCACAGATACGCAGTATTTT
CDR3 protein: CASSFQDREVTDTQYF

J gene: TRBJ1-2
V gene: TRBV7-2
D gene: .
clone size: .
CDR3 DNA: TGTGCCAGCAGCTCCGAAGACAGGATTCGGGGCTACACCTTC
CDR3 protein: CASSSEDRIRGYTF

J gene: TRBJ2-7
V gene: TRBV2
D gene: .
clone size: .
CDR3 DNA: TGTGCCAGCTGTACGGGAGTCCCCTACGAGCAGTACTTC
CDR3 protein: CASCTGVPYEQYF

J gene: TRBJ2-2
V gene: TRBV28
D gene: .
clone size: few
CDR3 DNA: TGTGCCAGCAGTTTAATTGGGCTAGCGACCGGGGAGCTGTTTTTT
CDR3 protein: CASSLIGLATGELFF

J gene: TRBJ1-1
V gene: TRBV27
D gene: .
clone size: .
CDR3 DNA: TGTGCCAGCGTATCGGCCGCCGGCACTGAAGCTTTCTTT
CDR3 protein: CASVSAAGTEAFF

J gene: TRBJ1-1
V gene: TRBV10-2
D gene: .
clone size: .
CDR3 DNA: TGCGCCAGCAGTGATAAGCGTATGAACACTGAAGCTTTCTTT
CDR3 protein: CASSDKRMNTEAFF

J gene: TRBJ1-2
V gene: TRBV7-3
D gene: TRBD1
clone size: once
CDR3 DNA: TGTGCCAGCAGCTTCTACACAGGGGGCTTAGGTGGCTACACCTTC
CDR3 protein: CASSFYTGGLGGYTF

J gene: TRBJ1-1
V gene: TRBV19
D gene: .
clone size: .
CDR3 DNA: TGTGCCAGTATGAAGCGGTCCTACAACACTGAAGCTTTCTTT
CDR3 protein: CASMKRSYNTEAFF

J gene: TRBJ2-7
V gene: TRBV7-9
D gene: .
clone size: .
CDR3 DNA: TGTGCCAGCAGCTTAGTGGTGAGTTACGAGCAGTACTTC
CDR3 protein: CASSLVVSYEQYF

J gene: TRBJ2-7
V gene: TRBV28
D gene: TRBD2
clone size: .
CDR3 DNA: TGTGCCAGCATAAAAACGGGAGGGTTTTACGAGCAGTACTTC
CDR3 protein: CASIKTGGFYEQYF